This T cell receptor (beta chain) was profiled in a study of OX40 agonist ivuxolimab in advanced cancers. This clone was counted between two and nine times. Clones were sequenced by immunoSEQ multiplex PCR, and TCRdb holds only the in-frame ones, with some missing. The sample has about 85,000 clones; roughly 84% are singletons. The sequencing used CD4+ or CD8+ T cells sorted from blood, collected in a trial of the OX40 agonist ivuxolimab. The origin of this receptor is an adult with an advanced solid tumor such as melanoma, head and neck, liver or kidney cancer.

The CDR3 protein is CASSKDSGGAGETQYF. In DNA form, the CDR3 reads TGTGCCAGCAGCAAAGATAGCGGGGGGGCCGGGGAGACCCAGTACTTC. This chain uses TRBV11-2 with TRBJ2-5; 11 bases match TRBD2. The CDR3 loop spans 16 amino acids. Losses at the gene ends were 5 bases for V and 5 bases for J; bases not matched to a gene: 10. The germline V gene encodes CDR1 SGHAT and CDR2 FQNNGV. Based on the CDR3 plus reference TRBV11-2 and TRBJ2-5, the full variable domain is EAGVAQSPRYKIIEKRQSVAFWCNPISGHATLYWYQQILGQGPKLLIQFQNNGVVDDSQLPKDRFSAERLKGVDSTLKIQPAKLEDSAVYLCASSKDSGGAGETQYFGPGTRLLVL.